This T cell receptor beta chain is from a study of T cells after yellow fever vaccination (dated by TCRdb to between 2019 and 2020). Context from the whole study: The SMART-Seq v4 Ultra Low Input RNA kit was used to prepare libraries from fractions with low cell numbers. To follow T-cell clones before and after primary and booster YFV17D yellow fever vaccination, bulk TCR alpha and beta repertoires were sequenced over time. The cohort comprised two healthy male donors, one aged 18 to 30 and one aged 30 to 39 years. Blood was drawn at multiple timepoints before and after primary and secondary immunization, with bulk PBMC replicates and cell subsets isolated. The paper's findings and limits, for the study overall: The study included only two donors, which limits how far the findings can be generalized. A small fraction of clonotypes appeared in both the CD4 and CD8 compartments, likely as a result of convergent recombination. The secondary T-cell response was found to be weaker but faster than the primary response, with a peak reached on day 5 rather than on day 15. Most clones expanded after primary vaccination (approximately 96% of CD4 and around 88% of CD8) were re-detected after the booster, suggesting that broad memory maintenance occurred. Computational filtering was needed because FACS-sorted repertoires could contain abundant contaminating clonotypes from the bulk population.

The treatment or condition label corresponds to: live attenuated yellow fever vaccine strain. A standard Ficoll-Paque protocol was used to isolate PBMCs from peripheral blood. CD4 and CD8 T-cell fractions were isolated with Dynabeads CD4 and CD8 positive selection kits. RNA was extracted with TriZol from bulk PBMCs, CD4 and CD8 fractions, and dextramer-positive and dextramer-negative fractions. TCR cDNA was made using 5'RACE template switching, a step that added a universal primer site and unique molecular identifiers. Priming for cDNA synthesis came from both the TCR alpha and TCR beta constant segments. Two PCR steps were used to amplify libraries, with sample barcodes and sequencing adapters being added in the second step. Sequencing of libraries was done on Illumina HiSeq 2500 (2x100 bp) or NovaSeq (2x150 bp). In the original analysis: MIGEC was used to demultiplex reads and collapse the reads into UMI consensus sequences, and MiXCR was used for V(D)J alignment. Vaccine-responding clonotypes were identified with edgeR using replicate PBMC samples, with FDR below 0.01 and a log2 fold change above 5 up to day 15 being required. Each bulk clonotype was labeled CD4 or CD8 based on which sequenced repertoire, CD4 or CD8, contained the clonotype at higher abundance. Starting from the raw public reads, TCRdb applied fastp trimming at Q25, assembled clones with MiXCR and retained in-frame beta chains. Merged by CDR3 protein, the rows form single entries marked with the most common genes and DNA. Here the V and J calls rest on TCRdb's processing, not on the authors' analysis. The sample has more than 90,000 distinct CDR3 sequences on record, 7.2% of them singletons. The ten largest clonotypes hold 2.7% of the sample.

At the junction V is shortened by 5 bases and J by 0 bases, with 8 bases in between. The germline V gene (reference sequence) sets CDR1 to PRHDT and CDR2 to FYEKMQ. From cysteine to phenylalanine, the CDR3 is 14 amino acids long. Just the 42-base CDR3 DNA is kept, in frame starting at base 1. At least ten counts were recorded for this clonotype. Its recognized antigen is unknown. No qualities accompany the bases; no much larger clone lies one base away. This receptor was identified in a man between 18 and 35 years old who received the YFV17D yellow fever vaccine. The sample consisted of CD4+ T cells sorted from PBMCs, taken about 41 days after the first yellow fever vaccination. This sequence uses TRBV13 and TRBJ1-3; the D gene cannot be resolved reliably. Read as DNA, the sequence is TGTGCCAGCAGCCGACGGAACTCTGGAAACACCATATATTTT. This sequence encodes CASSRRNSGNTIYF.